This T cell receptor beta chain was observed in a study of cytomegalovirus exposure and HLA in healthy donors. Overall study results and limits: Immune exposure data for these donors was limited to CMV serostatus. Most TCR sequences were seen very rarely across donors, but some public TCRs occurred in many. In vitro data verified a few CMV-associated chains as specific for CMV antigens.

A multiplex PCR was run with 60 Vbeta primers and 13 Jbeta primers. Assay: immunoSEQ multiplex PCR; the TCRdb copy retains only in-frame clones and omits some. This sample has about 97,000 clones, with about 60% found just once. J lost 7 bases, V lost 7 bases, and 7 bases had no gene match. The CDR3 is made up of 14 amino acids. Germline V gene data show CDR1 as LNHDA and CDR2 as SQIVND (reference sequence). Note on this clone: As yet, its antigen is unknown.

The gene calls are TRBV19 and TRBJ1-6; 7 nucleotides line up with TRBD1. The TCR sequence derives from a human donor in good health. Sequencing was done on a sample of PBMCs. CDR3 DNA: TGTGCCAGTACCCCGGGGACAGCAAATTCACCCCTCCACTTT. Residues: CASTPGTANSPLHF.